These 13 T cell receptor beta chains came from one sample sequenced in a study of beta chain features in type 1 diabetes. Study-wide results and caveats: The study found moderately but significantly shorter TCRB CDR3s in all four CD4+ subsets of Type 1 diabetes patients.

Reverse transcribing all isolated RNA meant expressed TCRB transcripts were sequenced. Assay: immunoSEQ multiplex PCR; the TCRdb copy retains only in-frame clones and omits some. The profile shows some 170,000 clones, roughly 59% of them singletons. These receptors lack a known antigen. Sequenced sample: naive CD4+ T cells from blood. The receptors derive from a man aged 25-45 years with type 1 diabetes.

This chain uses TRBV10-3 with TRBJ2-7; maybe TRBD1 (6 bases). V was trimmed by 10 bases and J by 0 bases, leaving 16 bases between them. CDR3 length equals 14 residues. CDR1 and CDR2 (germline): ENHRY, SYGVKD. This CDR3 is CATRTERNSYEQYF. The CDR3 bases are TGTGCCACTCGGACAGAAAGAAACTCCTACGAGCAGTACTTC.

The V and J genes are TRBV6-6 and TRBJ2-3; TRBD2 might be the D (6 bases). Per the germline V gene, CDR1 is MNHNY and CDR2 is SVGAGI (reference sequence). V was shortened by 2 bases and J by 5 bases, with 8 bases between the two germline ends. CDR3 size: 13 residues. CDR3 in DNA: TGTGCCAGCAGTTACGGAGGGATAGATACGCAGTATTTT. Its translation: CASSYGGIDTQYF.

This rearrangement joins TRBV30 to TRBJ2-5; 10 positions agree with TRBD2. Germline lookup yields CDR1 GTSNPN and CDR2 SVGIG (reference sequence). After removal of 1 base from V and 5 bases from J, the junction contained 10 bases not matched to a gene. This CDR3 comprises 16 residues. This chain's CDR3 is CAWSGPTGTSVETQYF. As DNA, the CDR3 is TGTGCCTGGAGTGGCCCAACCGGGACTAGCGTTGAGACCCAGTACTTC.

This clone appeared a few times. This sequence joins TRBV28 and TRBJ2-7; 7 positions match TRBD2. Germline V gives CDR1 MDHEN, CDR2 SYDVKM. The CDR3 is 15 amino acids. V was pared by 5 bases and J by 2 bases, with 9 bases of the junction left unmatched. Written as DNA, the CDR3 is TGTGCCAGCAGTCGGCCGAAGACTAGCACCTACGAGCAGTACTTC. Its protein is CASSRPKTSTYEQYF.

This sequence joins TRBV7-2 and TRBJ2-3, with 7 bases aligning to TRBD2. CDR3 length: 15 residues. In germline, CDR1 is SGHTA, CDR2 FQGNSA. With 3 bases clipped from V and 0 bases from J, the junction kept 3 bases outside the gene matches. This chain's CDR3 is CASSLKRGSTDTQYF. CDR3 nucleotides: TGTGCCAGCAGCTTGAAGCGGGGTAGCACAGATACGCAGTATTTT.

The rearrangement joins TRBV4-3 to TRBJ1-5; 8 nucleotides align to TRBD1. The CDR3 runs to 15 residues. The J segment lost 5 bases and the V segment lost 0 bases, leaving 3 bases of the junction unmatched. Looked up from germline, CDR1 is LGHNA and CDR2 is YSLEER. This CDR3 is CASSQEGQGDQPQHF. CDR3 nucleotides: TGCGCCAGCAGCCAAGAAGGACAGGGTGATCAGCCCCAGCATTTT.

The rearrangement links TRBV5-6 to TRBJ1-2; unclear D gene. The CDR3 extends over 14 amino acids. The germline V gene encodes CDR1 SGHDT and CDR2 YYEEEE. V was shortened by 0 bases and J by 1 base, with 7 bases between the two germline ends. In DNA, the CDR3 is TGTGCCAGCAGCTTGGTATCGCTTAACTATGGCTACACCTTC. Encoded protein: CASSLVSLNYGYTF. The whole variable domain, filled in from reference TRBV5-6 and TRBJ1-2, reads DAGVTQSPTHLIKTRGQQVTLRCSPKSGHDTVSWYQQALGQGPQFIFQYYEEEERQRGNFPDRFSGHQFPNYSSELNVNALLLGDSALYLCASSLVSLNYGYTFGSGTRLTVV.

The rearrangement links TRBV5-1 to TRBJ1-5; no firm D call. This CDR3 has 15 residues. V shed 4 bases and J shed 7 bases, with 18 bases lying between them. Germline V CDR1 and CDR2: SGHRS, YFSETQ. The chain's CDR3 is CASSPMWTGEQPQHF. CDR3 nucleotides: TGCGCCAGCAGCCCCATGTGGACCGGGGAGCAGCCCCAGCATTTT.

V gene TRBV7-2 combines with J gene TRBJ2-1; D is undetermined. V was clipped by 5 bases and J by 8 bases, with 10 bases between them. This CDR3 has 12 residues. Germline V gene sequence: CDR1 SGHTA, CDR2 FQGNSA. The CDR3 protein is CASSLTAYEQFF. In nucleotides, the CDR3 is TGTGCCAGCAGCCTAACCGCGTATGAGCAGTTCTTC.

The rearrangement uses TRBV25-1 and TRBJ2-7, with D possibly TRBD1 on 6 matching bases. CDR3 length equals 16 residues. Germline CDR1 is MGHDK and CDR2 is SYGVNS. The V and J ends lost 4 bases and 0 bases respectively, with 16 bases between them. CDR3 sequence reads: CASSGNTGSRSYEQYF. The CDR3 bases are TGTGCCAGCAGTGGAAATACAGGGTCCCGCTCCTACGAGCAGTACTTC.

The chain combines TRBV7-9 with TRBJ1-1; D remains unclear. The CDR3 spans 11 residues. CDR1 and CDR2 (germline): SEHNR, FQNEAQ (reference sequence). The ends were cut back, 2 bases at V and 7 bases at J, with 5 bases in the middle. CDR3 sequence: CASSLMVEAFF. CDR3 DNA: TGTGCCAGCAGCTTAATGGTTGAAGCTTTCTTT.

This clone was seen just once. Additional DNA sequences in this sample encode the identical CDR3. The chain joins TRBV5-1 to TRBJ2-7; no clear D. Germline-derived CDR1 and CDR2 are SGHRS and YFSETQ. Trimming took off 0 bases at V and 6 bases at J, with 4 bases between the two ends. The CDR3 extends over 11 amino acids. The CDR3 sequence: CASSLAGEQYF. DNA for the CDR3: TGCGCCAGCAGCTTGGCAGGCGAGCAGTACTTC. The full variable domain, with the rest looked up from reference TRBV5-1 and TRBJ2-7, is KAGVTQTPRYLIKTRGQQVTLSCSPISGHRSVSWYQQTPGQGLQFLFEYFSETQRNKGNFPGRFSGRQFSNSRSEMNVSTLELGDSALYLCASSLAGEQYFGPGTRLTVT.

The gene calls are TRBV15 and TRBJ1-1, with D perhaps matching TRBD1 (5 bases). Germline CDR1 and CDR2: LNHNV and YYDKDF (reference sequence). There are 13 residues in the CDR3. Trimming took off 1 base at V and 13 bases at J, with 16 bases between the two ends. The DNA for the CDR3 is TGTGCCACCAGCAGAGCAGGGTACGGCTTGGTTTTCTTT. It is translated as CATSRAGYGLVFF.